Reported below is one T cell receptor (beta chain). Its cognate antigen is unknown. The sample is drawn from a study of shared clonotypes between healthy human individuals. The overall study: Used for every donor were three CD4 naive, three CD4 memory, two CD8 naive and one CD8 memory plate.

Overall study findings and caveats: The study drew on few donors, limiting represented genetic and exposure-history diversity.

The CDR3 has 14 residues. V gave up 7 bases and J gave up 1 base, with 14 bases separating them. CDR1 is LNHDA, CDR2 SQIVND, per germline (reference sequence). CD45RO-negative, CCR7-selected cells formed the naive CD8 fraction, which excluded terminally differentiated effector memory CD45RA+ cells. Within Nashville, Tennessee resided all donors, each a Caucasian adult. Deep-level assay runs were performed. Produced via immunoSEQ multiplex PCR; TCRdb's table is partial and in-frame only. The table shows around 1.9 million clones, with 90% to 95% occurring only once. This receptor was obtained from a young man in good health. Some clones in this sample may be carry-over from other donors' samples. This chain links TRBV19 with TRBJ2-7, with D possibly matching TRBD1 (5 bases). Sequenced input: naive CD8+ T cells from PBMCs. The CDR3 DNA sequence: TGTGCCAGTACGGTCAGGGTGGGGTCCTACGAGCAGTACTTC. Protein product: CASTVRVGSYEQYF.